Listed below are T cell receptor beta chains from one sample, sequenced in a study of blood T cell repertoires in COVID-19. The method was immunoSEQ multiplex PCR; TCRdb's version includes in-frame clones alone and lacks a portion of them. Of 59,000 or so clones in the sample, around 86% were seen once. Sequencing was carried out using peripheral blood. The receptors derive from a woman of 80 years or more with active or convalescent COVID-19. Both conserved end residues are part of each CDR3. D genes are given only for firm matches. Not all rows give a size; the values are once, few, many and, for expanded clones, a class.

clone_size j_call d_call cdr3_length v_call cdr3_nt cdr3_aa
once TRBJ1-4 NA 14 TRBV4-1 TGCGCCAGCAGCCAGCAGGGATTGGATGAAAAACTGTTTTTT CASSQQGLDEKLFF
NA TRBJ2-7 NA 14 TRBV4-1 TGCGCCAGCAGCCAAGATCGGTTCATCTCCGAGCAGTACTTC CASSQDRFISEQYF
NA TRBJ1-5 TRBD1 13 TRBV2 TGTGCCAGCAGTGGTCAGGGGGGTCAGCCCCAGCATTTT CASSGQGGQPQHF
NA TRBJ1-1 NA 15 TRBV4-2 TGTGCCAGCAGCCGAGACAACAGGGAGGGCACTGAAGCTTTCTTT CASSRDNREGTEAFF
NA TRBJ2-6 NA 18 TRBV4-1 TGCGCCAGCAGCCAAGTCGGGCAGGGTATCTCTGGGGCCAACGTCCTGACTTTC CASSQVGQGISGANVLTF
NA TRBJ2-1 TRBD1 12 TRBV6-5 TGTGCCACTCAACGGGACAGGGGGCGTGAGTTCTTC CATQRDRGREFF
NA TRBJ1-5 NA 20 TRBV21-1 TGTGCCAGCAGCAAAGGGGGGACAGGGCTTGGGAAGCCACCGAATCAGCCCCAGCATTTT CASSKGGTGLGKPPNQPQHF
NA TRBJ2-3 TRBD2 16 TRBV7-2 TGTGCCAGCAGCTCCGTAGTTCTAGCGGGGGAAGATACGCAGTATTTT CASSSVVLAGEDTQYF
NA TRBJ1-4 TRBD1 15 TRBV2 TGTGCCAGCATTGGTCGAGGCAGGGGGCGAGAAAAACTGTTTTTT CASIGRGRGREKLFF
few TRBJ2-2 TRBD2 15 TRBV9 TGTGCCAGCAGCATCAGCGGGGGCTACACCGGGGAGCTGTTTTTT CASSISGGYTGELFF
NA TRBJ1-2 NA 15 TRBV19 TGTGCCAGTAGTTGGGGGGGGGCTCTCTCCTATGGCTACACCTTC CASSWGGALSYGYTF
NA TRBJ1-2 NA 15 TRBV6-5 TGTGCCAGCAGTCAGTCGCCCACATTAACCTATGGCTACACCTTC CASSQSPTLTYGYTF
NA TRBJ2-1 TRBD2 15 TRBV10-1 TGCGCCAGCAGTGAGGCTAGCGGGTCTTACAATGAGCAGTTCTTC CASSEASGSYNEQFF
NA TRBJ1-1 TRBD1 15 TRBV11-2 TGTGCCAGCAGCTTAGAAGGGACAGTTAACACTGAAGCTTTCTTT CASSLEGTVNTEAFF
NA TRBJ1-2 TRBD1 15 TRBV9 TGTGCCAGCAGCGCTGACCCGGGACAGGGCTATGGCTACACCTTC CASSADPGQGYGYTF
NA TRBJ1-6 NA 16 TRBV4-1 TGCGCCAGCAGCCAAGAGAGAAGGACGGGAGTGTTCCCCCTCCACTTT CASSQERRTGVFPLHF
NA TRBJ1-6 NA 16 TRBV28 TGTGCCAGCAGTGGCGCCGGGACCCCGGGGGGACCACCCCTCCACTTT CASSGAGTPGGPPLHF
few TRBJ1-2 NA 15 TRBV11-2 TGTGCCAGCAGCTTAGATCCGGGAGCTAACTATGGCTACACCTTC CASSLDPGANYGYTF
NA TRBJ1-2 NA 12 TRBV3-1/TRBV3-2 TGTGCCAGCAGCCAAGACGGCTATGGCTACACCTTC CASSQDGYGYTF
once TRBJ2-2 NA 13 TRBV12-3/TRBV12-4 TGTGCCAGCAGTTTACGGAACACCGGGGAGCTGTTTTTT CASSLRNTGELFF
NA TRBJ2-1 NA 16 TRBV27 TGTGCCAGCAGTTTATGGGGTACAGGGCAATACAATGAGCAGTTCTTC CASSLWGTGQYNEQFF
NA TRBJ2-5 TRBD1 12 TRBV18 TGTGCCAGCTCGGGACAGGAAGAGACCCAGTACTTC CASSGQEETQYF
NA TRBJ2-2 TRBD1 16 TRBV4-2 TGTGCCAGCAGCGAACCCGGGACAGCGAACACCGGGGAGCTGTTTTTT CASSEPGTANTGELFF
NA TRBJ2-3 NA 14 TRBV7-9 TGTGCCAGCAGCCTGTCGGGGGGCGCAGATACGCAGTATTTT CASSLSGGADTQYF